Below, 10 T cell receptor beta chains from the same sample are listed, as sequenced in a study of radiotherapy plus CTLA-4 blockade in lung cancer. The data were produced by immunoSEQ multiplex PCR, yet TCRdb's version contains in-frame clones alone and is incomplete. This table holds tens of thousands of clones, about 80% found once. Here the sequenced sample was peripheral blood, taken from a patient treated with radiotherapy plus ipilimumab. Receptor source: a human donor with non-small cell lung cancer who had a complete response to radiotherapy plus ipilimumab.

This clone was detected only once. This chain connects TRBV7-6 to TRBJ2-1; tentatively, D is TRBD1 (5 bases). V was clipped by 3 bases and J by 5 bases, with 8 bases between them. Germline V gives CDR1 SGHVS, CDR2 FNYEAQ. This CDR3 comprises 13 residues. CDR3 protein: CASSFSRDNEQFF. CDR3 DNA: TGTGCCAGCAGCTTTAGCAGGGACAATGAGCAGTTCTTC.

This chain's CDR3 is CASSTQTVTNTEAFF. DNA of the CDR3: TGTGCCAGCAGCACCCAGACAGTTACGAACACTGAAGCTTTCTTT. The V and J genes are TRBV7-8 and TRBJ1-1; D perhaps matches TRBD1 (5 bases). Germline V CDR1 and CDR2: SGHVS, FQNEAQ. The V end was cut by 5 bases, the J end by 1 base, with 14 bases between. This CDR3 contains 15 residues.

This clone was recorded once. The chain has TRBV6-1 and TRBJ2-7, with 7 nucleotides matching TRBD1. CDR3 size: 14 residues. Germline V gene data show CDR1 as MNHNS and CDR2 as SASEGT. The junction had 10 bases not matched to a gene; V was cut back by 6 bases and J by 5 bases. Here the CDR3 DNA reads TGTGCCAGCAGACGGACAGGACAGACCCACGAGCAGTACTTC. Residues: CASRRTGQTHEQYF.

The chain couples TRBV28 to TRBJ2-1; D unresolved. Germline CDR1 is MDHEN and CDR2 is SYDVKM. V shed 6 bases and J shed 6 bases, with 9 bases lying between them. The CDR3 consists of 12 residues. Here the CDR3 DNA reads TGTGCCAGCAGCTCCGCAGGCAATGAGCAGTTCTTC. Protein product: CASSSAGNEQFF.

V usage is TRBV5-1 and J usage is TRBJ2-5; 8 bases line up with TRBD1. V was pared by 6 bases and J by 1 base, with 8 bases of the junction left unmatched. Germline V gene lookup returns CDR1 SGHRS and CDR2 YFSETQ. The CDR3 totals 15 residues. Here the CDR3 DNA reads TGCGCCAGCACCGGACAGGGAGACTTCCAAGAGACCCAGTACTTC. Its protein product is CASTGQGDFQETQYF.

This clone was detected a few times. The chain carries TRBV23-1 and TRBJ1-3; D is perhaps TRBD1 (6 bases). TRBV23-1 is annotated as an ORF whose role is uncertain. The CDR3 contains 17 residues. The V and J ends lost 0 bases and 1 base respectively, with 13 bases between them. The CDR3 sequence: CASSQSPPGESGNTIYF. The CDR3 coding sequence is TGCGCCAGCAGTCAATCCCCTCCAGGGGAATCTGGAAACACCATATATTTT.

The chain employs TRBV5-8 and TRBJ1-5; D not resolved. CDR3 length: 14 residues. Germline-derived CDR1 and CDR2 are SGHTS and YDEGEE. Trimming stripped 2 bases from V and 0 bases from J, with 6 bases between. The CDR3 DNA reads TGTGCCAGCAGCTTTGGATTTAGCAATCAGCCCCAGCATTTT. Amino acids: CASSFGFSNQPQHF.

This clone was recorded a few times. The chain couples TRBV10-3 to TRBJ2-7; 8 bases are a match to TRBD1. The ends lost 3 bases at V and 5 bases at J; junction bases unmatched: 6. The CDR3 extends over 14 amino acids. Per germline, CDR1 ENHRY and CDR2 SYGVKD. CDR3 protein: CAISDPQGDDEQYV. The CDR3 DNA follows: TGTGCCATCAGTGACCCACAGGGGGACGACGAGCAGTACGTC.

The J gene is TRBJ2-2, the V gene TRBV19; weak D call: TRBD1 (5 bases). The CDR3 loop spans 17 amino acids. The germline V gene encodes CDR1 LNHDA and CDR2 SQIVND (reference sequence). V was clipped by 4 bases and J by 0 bases, with 15 bases between them. The CDR3 protein is CASSKLPGFANTGELFF. As DNA, the CDR3 is TGTGCCAGTAGTAAGCTCCCAGGGTTCGCGAACACCGGGGAGCTGTTTTTT.

The CDR3 loop is CASMWWAGGYTF. Here the CDR3 DNA reads TGTGCCAGCATGTGGTGGGCGGGGGGCTACACCTTC. V usage is TRBV2 and J usage is TRBJ1-2; D not certain. The CDR3 is 12 amino acids. The V gene lost 7 bases and the J gene lost 8 bases, with 14 bases spanning the gap. Per germline, CDR1 SNHLY and CDR2 FYNNEI.